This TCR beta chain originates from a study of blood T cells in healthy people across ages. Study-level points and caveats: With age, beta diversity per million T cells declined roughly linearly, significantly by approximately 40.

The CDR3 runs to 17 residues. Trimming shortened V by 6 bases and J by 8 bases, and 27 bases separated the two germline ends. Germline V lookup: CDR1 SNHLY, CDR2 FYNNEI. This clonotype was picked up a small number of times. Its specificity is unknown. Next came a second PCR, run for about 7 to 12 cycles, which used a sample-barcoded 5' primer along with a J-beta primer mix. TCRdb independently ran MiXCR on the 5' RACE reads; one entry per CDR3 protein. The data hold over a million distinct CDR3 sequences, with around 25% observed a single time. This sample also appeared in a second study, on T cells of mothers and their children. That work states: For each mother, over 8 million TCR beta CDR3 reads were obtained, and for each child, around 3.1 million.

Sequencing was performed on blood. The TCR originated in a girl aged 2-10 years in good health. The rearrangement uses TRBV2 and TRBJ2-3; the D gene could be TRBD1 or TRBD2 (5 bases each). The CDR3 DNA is TGTGCCAGCAGCGAAAGTTTTGGGGGACCCATCCAGGCTACGCAGTATTTT. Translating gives CASSESFGGPIQATQYF.